The rows below give T cell receptor beta chains drawn from one sample of a study of shared clonotypes between healthy human individuals. Assay used: immunoSEQ multiplex PCR; TCRdb lists only in-frame clones, some missing. The sample has about 490,000 clones, 60% to 85% seen once; the top ten hold 10% to 15%. Sequencing used PBMCs. Receptors were obtained from a woman aged 40 to 50 in good health. Some clones in this sample may be carry-over from other donors' samples. The CDR3 runs from the conserved cysteine through the conserved F or W. D genes are given only for firm matches. The size of a clone is reported for some rows only, either as once, few or many, or as a class for expanded clones.

CDR3	DNA	V	J	D	size
CASSPGTSGIIIYEQYF	TGCGCCAGCAGCCCAGGGACTAGCGGGATCATAATTTACGAGCAGTACTTC	TRBV5-1	TRBJ2-7	TRBD2	few
CASSLDAQAGANVLTF	TGCGCCAGCAGCTTGGACGCGCAGGCTGGGGCCAACGTCCTGACTTTC	TRBV5-1	TRBJ2-6	-	-
CASSFGGPGLRAGQPQHF	TGTGCCAGCAGCTTCGGGGGTCCCGGGTTGAGGGCAGGTCAGCCCCAGCATTTT	TRBV11-2	TRBJ1-5	-	-
CAISRLAGQYEQYF	TGTGCCATCAGCCGACTAGCGGGACAATACGAGCAGTACTTC	TRBV10-3	TRBJ2-7	TRBD2	-
CATSTRGGDRYYEQYF	TGTGCCACCAGCACGAGGGGAGGGGACAGATACTACGAGCAGTACTTC	TRBV15	TRBJ2-7	-	-
CASSPLRGTGVMGEQFF	TGTGCCAGCAGCCCCCTTAGGGGGACAGGGGTGATGGGGGAGCAGTTCTTC	TRBV9	TRBJ2-1	TRBD1	-
CSAGGRGGANTEAFF	TGCAGCGCCGGAGGGCGAGGGGGGGCGAACACTGAAGCTTTCTTT	TRBV29-1	TRBJ1-1	-	few
CASSLSPLMNTEAFF	TGTGCCAGCAGTTTATCCCCGCTGATGAACACTGAAGCTTTCTTT	TRBV27	TRBJ1-1	-	-
CASSPRQSGTGGSEQYF	TGTGCCAGCTCACCACGACAGTCCGGGACAGGGGGCTCCGAGCAGTACTTC	TRBV18	TRBJ2-7	TRBD1	-
CASSPQGHHYEQYF	TGTGCCAGCAGCCCTCAGGGACACCACTACGAGCAGTACTTC	TRBV28	TRBJ2-7	-	-
CASSQGLPRGDDTGELFF	TGCGCCAGCAGCCAAGGACTCCCCAGGGGAGACGACACCGGGGAGCTGTTTTTT	TRBV4-1	TRBJ2-2	-	-